The following is a TCR beta chain sequence with its context. Its antigen remains unidentified. Nothing much larger sits one base from this clone, and base qualities are not available. This sample was included in a study of Ad26.COV2.S vaccination and SARS-CoV-2 variants (TCRdb year 2021). Regarding the complete study: Donors in the vaccine arm were drawn from COV1001, a phase I-IIa trial of Ad26.COV2.S in healthy adults that was multicentre, randomized, double-blind and placebo-controlled. Investigators remained blinded to trial group allocation during experiments and outcome assessment. Sequencing of the TCRbeta repertoire served to evaluate the specificity and breadth of SARS-CoV-2-reactive T cell receptors following Ad26.COV2.S vaccination. Ad26.COV2.S was administered intramuscularly at a dose of 5x10^10 or 1x10^11 viral particles, either as one shot or as two shots given 56 days apart. Trial participants were randomized into five groups of five, in which low-dose or high-dose Ad26.COV2.S was given once or twice, or placebo was given on both occasions. The TCR-sequenced set comprised approximately 30 samples: some 20 Ad26.COV2.S vaccine recipients, 5 placebo recipients and 8 SARS-CoV-2 convalescent individuals. The research as a whole found: Vaccine and placebo recipients had similar non-spike TCR breadth, a finding consistent with the vaccine containing only spike. The study lacked the statistical power to compare responses across vaccine doses or regimens. Spike-specific TCR breadth was higher in Ad26.COV2.S recipients than in placebo recipients (P = 0.0014). The authors noted that total T cell responses may have been underestimated by the TCR breadth and depth analyses. After vaccination, substantial breadth of spike-specific CD8+ and CD4+ T cell responses was reported.

V loses 3 bases, J loses 3 bases, and the germline ends lie 11 bases apart. Inclusive of the bounding cysteine and phenylalanine, the CDR3 is 13 residues long. Just the 39-base CDR3 DNA is kept, in frame starting at base 1. The germline V gene encodes CDR1 GTSNPN and CDR2 SVGIG (reference sequence). TCRbeta CDR3 regions were sequenced with the immunoSEQ Assay. After extraction, genomic DNA underwent amplification by bias-controlled multiplex PCR, followed by high-throughput sequencing. The study's own analysis went as follows. To quantify the absolute abundance of each unique TCRbeta CDR3 region, sequences were collapsed and filtered. T cell fraction was estimated by normalizing TCRbeta template counts to usable DNA, with usable DNA measured through amplification of reference genes found in all nucleated cells. Repertoire TCRs were annotated as SARS-CoV-2-specific by exact matching of V gene, CDR3 amino acid sequence and J gene to a known reactive TCR set. MIRA supplied the reference SARS-CoV-2 TCR set, which was filtered for enrichment in COVID-19-positive ImmuneCODE repertoires so that public or cross-reactive TCRs were removed. Based on the MIRA antigens, annotated TCRs were further analysed at the level of specific ORF or position within ORF. Depth was the summed frequency of annotated unique rearrangements, while breadth was defined as annotated unique rearrangements over total unique productive rearrangements. Two-sided Wilcoxon rank-sum tests were used to compare TCR breadth between groups. TCRdb obtained this table from immuneACCESS and retained in-frame rearrangements with V and J assigned. These tables miss some clones; where compared with another copy, unresolved V genes account for less than half of the shortfall, and the remainder is unexplained. That table supplies the V and J calls and clone size; D and trimming were determined from the DNA. The sample includes roughly 330,000 clones, with 90% observed a single time. The ten largest clones capture around 5.5% of the sample.

The sample's treatment or condition label, decoded: roughly 19 received Ad26.COV2.S at low or high dose, single or two shots; 5 received placebo; per-sample allocation not given. For vaccine and placebo recipients, the sequenced repertoires came from samples collected on day 63 after the first injection. Between 29 July and 7 August 2020, Cohort 1b enrolled 20 to 30 adults aged 18-55 years at one site in Boston, USA. As a vaccine, Ad26.COV2.S was a replication-incompetent adenovirus type 26 vector that expressed a prefusion-stabilized SARS-CoV-2 spike protein derived from the original Wuhan strain.

This chain is built from TRBV30 and TRBJ2-5; the D call is tentative, TRBD1 or TRBD2, as each matches 5 bases. This sample comprised peripheral blood, obtained in a trial of Ad26.COV2.S vaccine versus placebo. The sequence was collected from a person between 18 and 59 years old who received the Ad26.COV2.S COVID-19 vaccine or a placebo. The nucleotides are TGTGCCTGGAGCTCCGGGACCAAAGAGACCCAGTACTTC. Translated, it reads CAWSSGTKETQYF.